This is a list of T cell receptor beta chains from one sample in a study of beta chain features in type 1 diabetes. The assay was immunoSEQ multiplex PCR, and TCRdb's table has in-frame clones only and misses some. The sample carries over 300,000 clones, approximately 8% recorded once. Sample: central memory CD4+ T cells from blood. Receptors originate from a woman younger than 35 in good health. Each CDR3 is given with its conserved first and last residue. A D gene is named only where the DNA matches it firmly. Size tells how often a clone was seen (once, few, many) or the class of an expanded clone, and some rows leave it out.

clone_size: few; d_call: -; v_call: TRBV7-9; j_call: TRBJ1-5; cdr3_aa: CASSNQGSNQPQHF; cdr3_nt: TGTGCCAGCAGCAACCAGGGGAGCAATCAGCCCCAGCATTTT
clone_size: -; d_call: -; v_call: TRBV6-5; j_call: TRBJ1-2; cdr3_aa: CASRDPGTMNRNTF; cdr3_nt: TGTGCCAGCAGGGACCCCGGGACAATGAATCGCAACACCTTC
clone_size: few; d_call: -; v_call: TRBV11-1; j_call: TRBJ2-2; cdr3_aa: CASSWGRAASTGELFF; cdr3_nt: TGTGCCAGCAGCTGGGGGCGGGCGGCCAGCACCGGGGAGCTGTTTTTT
clone_size: few; d_call: -; v_call: TRBV5-6; j_call: TRBJ2-1; cdr3_aa: CASSLQGSNEQFF; cdr3_nt: TGTGCCAGCAGCTTGCAGGGCTCCAATGAGCAGTTCTTC
clone_size: many; d_call: TRBD1; v_call: TRBV28; j_call: TRBJ1-5; cdr3_aa: CASSPDRVANQPQHF; cdr3_nt: TGTGCCAGCAGTCCCGACAGGGTCGCCAATCAGCCCCAGCATTTT
clone_size: few; d_call: TRBD2; v_call: TRBV28; j_call: TRBJ2-7; cdr3_aa: CASSLIVGGRYEQYF; cdr3_nt: TGTGCCAGCAGTTTAATCGTGGGAGGGCGATACGAGCAGTACTTC
clone_size: -; d_call: -; v_call: TRBV5-4; j_call: TRBJ2-7; cdr3_aa: CASSLAFTGNSYEQYF; cdr3_nt: TGTGCCAGCAGCTTGGCCTTCACAGGGAATAGCTACGAGCAGTACTTC
clone_size: few; d_call: -; v_call: TRBV9; j_call: TRBJ2-7; cdr3_aa: CASSGGSGRPYEQYF; cdr3_nt: TGTGCCAGCAGCGGGGGCAGCGGGCGTCCCTACGAGCAGTACTTC
clone_size: -; d_call: -; v_call: TRBV7-9; j_call: TRBJ2-6; cdr3_aa: CASIRRDSQISGANVLTF; cdr3_nt: TGTGCCAGCATCCGGCGGGACTCCCAAATCTCTGGGGCCAACGTCCTGACTTTC
clone_size: -; d_call: -; v_call: TRBV7-2; j_call: TRBJ2-7; cdr3_aa: CASSLRQHSYEQYF; cdr3_nt: TGTGCCAGCAGCTTACGACAGCACTCCTACGAGCAGTACTTC
clone_size: -; d_call: -; v_call: TRBV19; j_call: TRBJ2-7; cdr3_aa: CASSISQGSVYEQYF; cdr3_nt: TGTGCCAGTAGTATCAGTCAGGGTTCCGTCTACGAGCAGTACTTC
clone_size: few; d_call: -; v_call: TRBV20-1; j_call: TRBJ2-5; cdr3_aa: CSGDQQETQYF; cdr3_nt: TGCAGCGGAGATCAGCAAGAGACCCAGTACTTC
clone_size: many; d_call: -; v_call: TRBV25-1; j_call: TRBJ1-2; cdr3_aa: CASSGNGGEGYTF; cdr3_nt: TGTGCCAGCAGCGGCAATGGAGGGGAAGGCTACACCTTC
clone_size: -; d_call: -; v_call: TRBV28; j_call: TRBJ2-5; cdr3_aa: CASSSPVGGGKETQYF; cdr3_nt: TGTGCCAGCAGTTCCCCGGTCGGGGGTGGGAAAGAGACCCAGTACTTC
clone_size: -; d_call: -; v_call: TRBV5-4; j_call: TRBJ2-7; cdr3_aa: CASSLGSGAGYEQYF; cdr3_nt: TGTGCCAGCAGCTTGGGATCCGGGGCCGGCTACGAGCAGTACTTC
clone_size: few; d_call: -; v_call: TRBV18; j_call: TRBJ2-5; cdr3_aa: CASGTGMETQYF; cdr3_nt: TGTGCCAGCGGTACAGGGATGGAGACCCAGTACTTC
clone_size: -; d_call: -; v_call: TRBV2; j_call: TRBJ1-5; cdr3_aa: CASRQGNSNQPQHF; cdr3_nt: TGTGCCAGCAGGCAGGGGAATAGCAATCAGCCCCAGCATTTT